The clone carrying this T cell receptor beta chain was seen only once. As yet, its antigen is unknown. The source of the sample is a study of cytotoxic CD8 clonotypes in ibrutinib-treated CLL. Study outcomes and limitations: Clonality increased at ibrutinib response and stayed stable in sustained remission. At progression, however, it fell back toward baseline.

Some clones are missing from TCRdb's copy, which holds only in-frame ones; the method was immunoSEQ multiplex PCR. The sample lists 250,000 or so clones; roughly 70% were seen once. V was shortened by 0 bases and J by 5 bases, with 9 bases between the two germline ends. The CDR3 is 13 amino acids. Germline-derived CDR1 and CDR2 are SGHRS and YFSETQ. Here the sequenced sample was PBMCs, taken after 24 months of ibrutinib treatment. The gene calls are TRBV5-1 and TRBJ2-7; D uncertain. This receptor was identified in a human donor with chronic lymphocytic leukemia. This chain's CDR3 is CASSLVGYHEQYF. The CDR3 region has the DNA TGCGCCAGCAGCTTGGTAGGGTACCACGAGCAGTACTTC.